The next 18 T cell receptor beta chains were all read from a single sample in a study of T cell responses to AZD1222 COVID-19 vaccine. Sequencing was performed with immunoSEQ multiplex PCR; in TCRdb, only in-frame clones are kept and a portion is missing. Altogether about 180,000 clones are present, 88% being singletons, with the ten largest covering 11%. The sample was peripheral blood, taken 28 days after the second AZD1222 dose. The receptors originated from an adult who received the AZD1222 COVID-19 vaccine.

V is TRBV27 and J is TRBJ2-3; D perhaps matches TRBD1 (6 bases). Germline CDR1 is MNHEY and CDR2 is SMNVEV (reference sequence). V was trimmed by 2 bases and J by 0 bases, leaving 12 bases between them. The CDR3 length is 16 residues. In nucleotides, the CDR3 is TGTGCCAGCAGTTTACAGGGGACCCTTAGCACAGATACGCAGTATTTT. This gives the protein CASSLQGTLSTDTQYF.

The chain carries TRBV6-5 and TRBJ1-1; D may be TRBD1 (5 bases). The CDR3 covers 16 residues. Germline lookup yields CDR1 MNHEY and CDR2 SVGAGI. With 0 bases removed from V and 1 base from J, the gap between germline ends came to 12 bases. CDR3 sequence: CASSYSQGVRNTEAFF. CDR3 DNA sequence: TGTGCCAGCAGTTACTCGCAGGGCGTTCGGAACACTGAAGCTTTCTTT.

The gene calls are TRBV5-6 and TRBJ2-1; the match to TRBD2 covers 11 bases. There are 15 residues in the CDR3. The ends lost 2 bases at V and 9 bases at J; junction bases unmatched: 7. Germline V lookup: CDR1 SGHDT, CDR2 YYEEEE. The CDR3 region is CASSFGLAGGPEQFF. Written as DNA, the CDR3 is TGTGCCAGCAGCTTTGGGTTAGCGGGGGGGCCTGAGCAGTTCTTC.

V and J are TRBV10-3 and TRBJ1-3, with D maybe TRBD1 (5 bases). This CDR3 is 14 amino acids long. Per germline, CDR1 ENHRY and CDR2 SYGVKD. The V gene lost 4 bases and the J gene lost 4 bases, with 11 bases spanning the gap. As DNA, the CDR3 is TGTGCCATCAGTGTCCAGGGATCCGGAAACACCATATATTTT. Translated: CAISVQGSGNTIYF.

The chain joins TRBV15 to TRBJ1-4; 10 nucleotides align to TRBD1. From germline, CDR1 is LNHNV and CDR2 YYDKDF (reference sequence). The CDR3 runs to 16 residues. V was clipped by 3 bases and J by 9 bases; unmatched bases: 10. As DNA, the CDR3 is TGTGCCACCAGCAGCGGGCGGACAGGGGGAAGAAAAAAACTGTTTTTT. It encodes CATSSGRTGGRKKLFF.

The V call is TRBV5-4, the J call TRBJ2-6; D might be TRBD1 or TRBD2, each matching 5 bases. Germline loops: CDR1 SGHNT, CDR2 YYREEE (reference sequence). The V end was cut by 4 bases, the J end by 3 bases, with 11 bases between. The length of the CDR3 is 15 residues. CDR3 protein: CASSPRGVGANVLTF. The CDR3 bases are TGTGCCAGCAGCCCCCGGGGCGTTGGGGCCAACGTCCTGACTTTC.

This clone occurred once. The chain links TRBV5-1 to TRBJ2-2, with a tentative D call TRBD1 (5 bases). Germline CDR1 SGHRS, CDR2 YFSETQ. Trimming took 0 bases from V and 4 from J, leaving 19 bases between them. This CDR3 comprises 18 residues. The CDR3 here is CASSLVGSQGRVTGELFF. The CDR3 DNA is TGCGCCAGCAGCTTGGTAGGGTCCCAGGGCCGGGTCACCGGGGAGCTGTTTTTT. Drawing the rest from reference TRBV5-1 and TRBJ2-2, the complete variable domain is KAGVTQTPRYLIKTRGQQVTLSCSPISGHRSVSWYQQTPGQGLQFLFEYFSETQRNKGNFPGRFSGRQFSNSRSEMNVSTLELGDSALYLCASSLVGSQGRVTGELFFGEGSRLTVL.

DNA for the CDR3: TGTGCCATCAGCCAGACAGGGGGCTTCTACGAGCAGTACTTC. This gives the protein CAISQTGGFYEQYF. The genes are TRBV10-3 and TRBJ2-7, with 10 positions matching TRBD1. This CDR3 comprises 14 residues. The germline gives CDR1 ENHRY, CDR2 SYGVKD. V lost 6 bases, J lost 3 bases, and 5 bases stayed unmatched.

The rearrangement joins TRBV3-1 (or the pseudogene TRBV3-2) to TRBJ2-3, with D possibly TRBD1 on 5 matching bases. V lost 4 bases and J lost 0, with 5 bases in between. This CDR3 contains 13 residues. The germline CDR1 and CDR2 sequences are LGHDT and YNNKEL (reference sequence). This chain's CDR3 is CASSRTSTDTQYF. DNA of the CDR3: TGTGCCAGCAGCCGGACAAGCACAGATACGCAGTATTTT.

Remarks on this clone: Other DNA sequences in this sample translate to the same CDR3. The CDR3 sequence: CASSFGGTEAFF. The CDR3 bases are TGTGCCAGCAGTTTCGGGGGCACTGAAGCTTTCTTT. V usage is TRBV28 and J usage is TRBJ1-1; possibly TRBD1 for D (5 bases). Germline V CDR1 and CDR2: MDHEN, SYDVKM. V was shortened by 3 bases and J by 4 bases, with 6 bases between the two germline ends. The CDR3 sequence is 12 residues long.

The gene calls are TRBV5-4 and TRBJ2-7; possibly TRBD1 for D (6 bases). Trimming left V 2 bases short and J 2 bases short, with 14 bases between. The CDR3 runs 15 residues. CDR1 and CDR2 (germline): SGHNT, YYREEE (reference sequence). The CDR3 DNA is TGTGCCAGCAGCTTAAGAGCTCAGGGGACCTACGAGCAGTACTTC. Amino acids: CASSLRAQGTYEQYF.

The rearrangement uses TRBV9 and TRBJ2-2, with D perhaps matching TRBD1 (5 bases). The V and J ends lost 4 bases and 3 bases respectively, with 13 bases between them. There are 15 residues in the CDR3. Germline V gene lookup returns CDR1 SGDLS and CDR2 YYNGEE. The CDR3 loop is CASSRVARDTGELFF. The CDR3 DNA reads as TGTGCCAGCAGCCGGGTCGCCAGGGACACCGGGGAGCTGTTTTTT.

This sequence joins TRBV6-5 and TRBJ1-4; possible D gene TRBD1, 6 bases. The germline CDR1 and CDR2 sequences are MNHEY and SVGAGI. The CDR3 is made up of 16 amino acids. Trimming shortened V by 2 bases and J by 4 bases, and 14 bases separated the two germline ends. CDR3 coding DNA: TGTGCCAGCAGTTACCTACAGGGCTTGGGTAATGAAAAACTGTTTTTT. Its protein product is CASSYLQGLGNEKLFF.

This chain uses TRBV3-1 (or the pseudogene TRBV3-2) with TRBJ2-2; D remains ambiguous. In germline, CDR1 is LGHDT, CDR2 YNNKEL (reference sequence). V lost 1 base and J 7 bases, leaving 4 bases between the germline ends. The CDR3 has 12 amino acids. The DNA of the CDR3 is TGTGCCAGCAGCCAAGCGGACGGGGAGCTGTTTTTT. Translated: CASSQADGELFF.

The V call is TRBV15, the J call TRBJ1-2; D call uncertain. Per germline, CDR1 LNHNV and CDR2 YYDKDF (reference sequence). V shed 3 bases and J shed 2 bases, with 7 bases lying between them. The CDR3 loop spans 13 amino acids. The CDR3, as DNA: TGTGCCACCAGCAGTGAAGACAACTATGGCTACACCTTC. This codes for CATSSEDNYGYTF.

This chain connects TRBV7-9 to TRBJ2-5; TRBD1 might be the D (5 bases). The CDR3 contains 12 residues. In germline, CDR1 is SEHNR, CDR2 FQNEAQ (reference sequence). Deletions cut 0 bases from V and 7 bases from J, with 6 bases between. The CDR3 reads CASSLAQGTQYF. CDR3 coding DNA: TGTGCCAGCAGCTTAGCGCAGGGGACCCAGTACTTC.

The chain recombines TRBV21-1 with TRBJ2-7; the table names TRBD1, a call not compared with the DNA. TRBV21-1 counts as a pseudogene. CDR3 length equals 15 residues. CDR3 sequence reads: CASTPNQLQGYEQYF. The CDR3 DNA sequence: TGTGCCAGCACCCCTAACCAATTACAGGGCTACGAGCAGTACTTC.

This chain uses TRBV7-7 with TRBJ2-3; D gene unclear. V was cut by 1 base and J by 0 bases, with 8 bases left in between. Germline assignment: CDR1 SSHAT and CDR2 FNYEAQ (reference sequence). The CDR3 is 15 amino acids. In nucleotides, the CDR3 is TGTGCCAGCAGCTTAGGAGCAACTAGCACAGATACGCAGTATTTT. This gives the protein CASSLGATSTDTQYF.